The clone carrying this TCR beta chain was detected a few times. Its antigen remains unknown. This entry belongs to a study of cytomegalovirus exposure and HLA in healthy donors. The PCR employed 60 Vbeta primers together with 13 Jbeta primers. The repertoire was sequenced with immunoSEQ multiplex PCR; TCRdb's copy has only in-frame clones and lacks some. This sample has 100,000 to 150,000 clones, with roughly 78% found just once. The study's findings and limits: The authors considered a cluster of highly shared sequence variants likely to be a sequencing artifact.

Germline V gives CDR1 SGHNT, CDR2 YYREEE (reference sequence). This CDR3 spans 16 amino acids. V lost 3 bases to trimming and J lost 3 bases; unmatched junction nucleotides: 6. This TCR was recovered from a man younger than 45 in good health and CMV-seronegative. The chain has TRBV5-4 and TRBJ2-1; 10 bases fit TRBD1. The sequenced material came from PBMCs. The CDR3 bases are TGTGCCAGCAGCTCGGCAGGACAGGGGGGCTACAATGAGCAGTTCTTC. It specifies CASSSAGQGGYNEQFF.